This record concerns one TCR beta chain sequence. These data are taken from a study of blood T cell repertoires in COVID-19. About the study: There were acute and convalescent COVID-19 samples, and they came from the United States, Italy and Spain.

TCRdb's copy holds only in-frame clones and misses some; the assay was immunoSEQ multiplex PCR. The repertoire has some 120,000 clones, roughly four fifths of them found once; the top ten carry 7.9%. The sequenced material came from peripheral blood. This TCR came from a human donor in a cohort sampled during active COVID-19.

The chain's CDR3 is CASSWRDRAISNEQYF. Here the CDR3 DNA reads TGTGCCAGCAGCTGGAGGGACAGGGCCATCTCTAATGAGCAGTACTTC. This chain uses TRBV5-4 with TRBJ2-7, with 9 bases matching TRBD1. V was clipped by 3 bases and J by 7 bases; unmatched bases: 14. Germline values: CDR1 SGHNT, CDR2 YYREEE (reference sequence). The CDR3 contains 16 residues.